This entry concerns a single TCR beta chain. The sample holds a few counts of this clonotype. The specificity of this receptor is unknown. The record has no base qualities; no much larger clone is one base away. The sample was run on an Illumina HiSeq 1500. In TCRdb, the public reads were trimmed at Q25 with fastp and aligned with MiXCR, with productive beta chains retained. Every distinct CDR3 protein forms one entry, paired with its most common genes and DNA. The sample table records about 570,000 distinct CDR3 sequences; approximately 40% of these occur just once. The top ten clonotypes cover around 46% of the sample. The data were taken from a study of T cell repertoires in cytomegalovirus infection (dated by TCRdb to between 2017 and 2020). Broadly, across the study: Alongside well-studied HLA-B-restricted epitopes, the peptide stimulations were aimed at recently identified HLA-C-restricted CMV epitopes, whose presentation resists viral immunomodulation. Donor HLA type was relevant to the analysis, because carriage of CMV infection together with the matching HLA type was indicated by public TCR beta signatures.

CDR1 and CDR2 are read off the germline V gene as SGHVS and FQNEAQ. The V end gives up 1 base and the J end 4 bases, leaving 4 bases in the junction not matched to a gene. From the cysteine through the phenylalanine, the CDR3 covers 14 amino acids. The CDR3 DNA has 42 bases and is translated from base 1. Results and caveats for the whole study, not just this receptor: The ex vivo response was dominated by HLA-C-restricted CMV-specific TCR beta clonotypes, which also provided the single most frequent clonotype in two of eight donors. In both this cohort and an independent 352-donor cohort, the cumulative frequency of public TCR beta family members distinguished carriers of CMV infection plus the relevant HLA type.

According to the study, the label for this sample's treatment or condition signals: in vitro stimulation with specific CMV peptide epitopes to enrich CMV-specific T cells. The V and J segments used are TRBV7-8 and TRBJ2-7; the junction holds 7 bases that match TRBD2. This clonotype was obtained from a human donor in good health (CMV status not recorded). Some clones in this sample may be carry-over from other donors' samples. The input for sequencing was cultured PBMCs, taken from culture after CMV antigen stimulation. The bases are TGTGCCAGCAGCTTAGATCTAGCGGTGTACGAGCAGTACTTC. It translates to CASSLDLAVYEQYF.